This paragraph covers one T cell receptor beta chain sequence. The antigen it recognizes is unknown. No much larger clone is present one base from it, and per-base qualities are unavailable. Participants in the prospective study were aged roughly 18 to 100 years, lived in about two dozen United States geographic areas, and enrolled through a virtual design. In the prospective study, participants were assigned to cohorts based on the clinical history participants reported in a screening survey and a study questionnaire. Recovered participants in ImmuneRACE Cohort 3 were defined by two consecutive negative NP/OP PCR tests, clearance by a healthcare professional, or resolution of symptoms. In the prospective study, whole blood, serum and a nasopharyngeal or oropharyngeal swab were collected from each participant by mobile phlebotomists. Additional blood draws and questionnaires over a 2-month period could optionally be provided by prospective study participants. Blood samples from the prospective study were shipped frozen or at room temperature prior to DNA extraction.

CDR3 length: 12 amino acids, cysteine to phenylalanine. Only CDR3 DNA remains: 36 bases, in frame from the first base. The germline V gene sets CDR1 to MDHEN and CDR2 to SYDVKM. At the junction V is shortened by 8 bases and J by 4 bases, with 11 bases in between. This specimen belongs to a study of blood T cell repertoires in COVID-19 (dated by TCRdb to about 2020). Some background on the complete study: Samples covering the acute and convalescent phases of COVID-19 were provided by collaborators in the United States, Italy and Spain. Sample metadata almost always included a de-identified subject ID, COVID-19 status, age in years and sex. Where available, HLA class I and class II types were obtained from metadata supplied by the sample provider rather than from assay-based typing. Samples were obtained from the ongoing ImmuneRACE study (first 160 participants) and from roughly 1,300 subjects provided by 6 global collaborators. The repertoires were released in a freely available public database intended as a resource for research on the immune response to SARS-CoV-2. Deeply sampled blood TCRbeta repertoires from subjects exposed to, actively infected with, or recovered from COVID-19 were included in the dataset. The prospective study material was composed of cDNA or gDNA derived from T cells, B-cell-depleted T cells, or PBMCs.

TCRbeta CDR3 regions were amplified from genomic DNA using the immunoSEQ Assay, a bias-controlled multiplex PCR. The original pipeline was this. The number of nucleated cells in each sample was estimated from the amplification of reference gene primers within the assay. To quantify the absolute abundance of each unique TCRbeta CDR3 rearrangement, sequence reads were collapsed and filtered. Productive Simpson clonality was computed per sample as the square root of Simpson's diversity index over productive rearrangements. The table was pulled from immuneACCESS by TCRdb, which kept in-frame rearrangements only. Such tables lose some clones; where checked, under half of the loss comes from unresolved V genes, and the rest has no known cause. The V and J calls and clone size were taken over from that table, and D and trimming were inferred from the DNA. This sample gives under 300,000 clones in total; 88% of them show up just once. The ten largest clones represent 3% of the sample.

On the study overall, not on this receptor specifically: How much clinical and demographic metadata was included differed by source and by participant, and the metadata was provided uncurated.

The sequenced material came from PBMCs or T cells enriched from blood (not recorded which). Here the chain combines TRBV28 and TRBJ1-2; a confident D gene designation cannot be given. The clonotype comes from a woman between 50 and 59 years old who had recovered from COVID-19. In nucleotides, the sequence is TGTGCCAGCCAACGGGGTAGCTATGGCTACACCTTC. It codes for CASQRGSYGYTF.